A selection of T cell receptor beta chains follows, all from one sample in a study of cytomegalovirus exposure and HLA in healthy donors. Produced via immunoSEQ multiplex PCR; TCRdb's table is partial and in-frame only. The table lists about 120,000 clones, almost 85% of them singletons, with approximately 1.5% in the top ten. Source material: PBMCs. The receptors originated from a woman between 18 and 30 years old in good health and CMV-seronegative. Each CDR3 is given with its conserved first and last residue. Fields, in order: J gene, V gene, D gene, CDR3 DNA, CDR3 protein. D genes are given only for firm matches.

>TRBJ2-7|TRBV30|.
TGTGCCTGGATCCCCAGTCGCCTACGAGCGGGGCAGTACTTC
CAWIPSRLRAGQYF
>TRBJ2-5|TRBV18|.
TGTGCCAGCTCACCTGGGACATTGGGCGAGACCCAGTACTTC
CASSPGTLGETQYF
>TRBJ2-5|TRBV7-8|.
TGTGCCAGCAGGGGGACGGGGGTGGAGACCCAGTACTTC
CASRGTGVETQYF
>TRBJ2-7|TRBV10-1|.
TGCGCCAGCAGTCCCTACTACTCGACTCACGAGCAGTACTTC
CASSPYYSTHEQYF
>TRBJ1-5|TRBV10-3|TRBD1
TGTGCCATCAGTCGGGACAGCTACAATCAGCCCCAGCATTTT
CAISRDSYNQPQHF
>TRBJ1-6|TRBV5-6|TRBD1
TGTGCCAGCAGCTTGGCGGCAGGGGGCAGTTCACCCCTCCACTTT
CASSLAAGGSSPLHF
>TRBJ1-1|TRBV27|.
TGTGCCAGCAGTGACAGCTTGAACACTGAAGCTTTCTTT
CASSDSLNTEAFF
>TRBJ2-1|TRBV5-6|.
TGTGCCAGCAGCTCCTTACAGGGAAACTCCTACAATGAGCAGTTCTTC
CASSSLQGNSYNEQFF
>TRBJ2-7|TRBV6-5|TRBD1
TGTGCCAGCAGCCCGGACAGGGGAACCTACGAGCAGTACTTC
CASSPDRGTYEQYF
>TRBJ1-2|TRBV9|.
TGTGCCAGCACCGGGACACCGACTAACTATGGCTACACCTTC
CASTGTPTNYGYTF
>TRBJ1-4|TRBV5-1|TRBD1
TGCGCCAGCAGCTTGGAGACAGGGGGTGGTGATGAAAAACTGTTTTTT
CASSLETGGGDEKLFF